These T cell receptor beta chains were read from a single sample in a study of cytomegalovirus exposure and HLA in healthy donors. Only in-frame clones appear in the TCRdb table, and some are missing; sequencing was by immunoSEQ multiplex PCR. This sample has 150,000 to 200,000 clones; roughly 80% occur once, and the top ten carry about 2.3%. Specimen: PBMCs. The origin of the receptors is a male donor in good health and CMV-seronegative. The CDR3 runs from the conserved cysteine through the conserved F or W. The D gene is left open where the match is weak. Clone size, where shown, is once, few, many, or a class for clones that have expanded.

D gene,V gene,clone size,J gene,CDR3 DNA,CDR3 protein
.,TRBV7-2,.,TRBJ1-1,TGTGCCAGCAGCTTAGGACACGCTCCGGCTGAAGCTTTCTTT,CASSLGHAPAEAFF
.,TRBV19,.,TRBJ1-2,TGTGCCAGTAGCAGGGGACCGCGCGTCTATGGCTACACCTTC,CASSRGPRVYGYTF
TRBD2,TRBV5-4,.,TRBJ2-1,TGTGCCAGCAGCTTAGGACTAGCGGAGAATGAGCAGTTCTTC,CASSLGLAENEQFF
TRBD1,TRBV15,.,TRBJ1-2,TGTGCCACCAGCAGAGATAGGACAGGGGGTTCTGGCTACACCTTC,CATSRDRTGGSGYTF
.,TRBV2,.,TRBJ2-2,TGTGCCAGCAGTAAGACAGGAGCGAACACCGGGGAGCTGTTTTTT,CASSKTGANTGELFF
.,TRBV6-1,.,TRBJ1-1,TGTGCCAGTAGTGAGGTCGGACACCGGATTGAAGCTTTCTTT,CASSEVGHRIEAFF
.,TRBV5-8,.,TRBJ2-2,TGTGCCAGCAGCTTTTACCAGGGTGGCACCGGGGAGCTGTTTTTT,CASSFYQGGTGELFF
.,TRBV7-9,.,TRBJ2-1,TGTGCCAGCAGCTTACACGCAGCTAGCTCCTACAATGAGCAGTTCTTC,CASSLHAASSYNEQFF
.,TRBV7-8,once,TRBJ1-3,TGTGCCAGCAGCTTACTACTGCGAAACACCATATATTTT,CASSLLLRNTIYF
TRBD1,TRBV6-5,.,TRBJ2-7,TGTGCCAGCAGTTACTCATGGGACAGGTTCTACGAGCAGTACTTC,CASSYSWDRFYEQYF
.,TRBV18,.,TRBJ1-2,TGTGCCAGCTCACCAGGATCCCGGGGAGGAGAAAACTATGGCTACACCTTC,CASSPGSRGGENYGYTF
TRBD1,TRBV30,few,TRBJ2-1,TGTGCCTGGAGCGGAACAGGGGTGGCCTACAATGAGCAGTTCTTC,CAWSGTGVAYNEQFF
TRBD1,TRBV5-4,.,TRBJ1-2,TGTGCCAGCAGGCCCGGGACAGGGACTTTCTATGGCTACACCTTC,CASRPGTGTFYGYTF
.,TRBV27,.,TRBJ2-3,TGTGCCAGCAGTTTGGGGGCCAGCACAGATACGCAGTATTTT,CASSLGASTDTQYF
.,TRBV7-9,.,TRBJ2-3,TGTGCCAGCAGCTTAGGGACAGTCCCTAGCACAGATACGCAGTATTTT,CASSLGTVPSTDTQYF
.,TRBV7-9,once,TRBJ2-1,TGTGCCAGCAGCCACGACAGAGTCTTGCATGAGCAGTTCTTC,CASSHDRVLHEQFF
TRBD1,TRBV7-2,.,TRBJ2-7,TGTGCCAGCAGCTTAGCTCAGGGGGTCTCCTACGAGCAGTACTTC,CASSLAQGVSYEQYF
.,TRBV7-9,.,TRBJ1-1,TGTGCCAGCAGCGTCGGGACTGAAGCTTTCTTT,CASSVGTEAFF
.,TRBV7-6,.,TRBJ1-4,TGTGCCAGCGCTTATGGGAGAACTAATGAAAAACTGTTTTTT,CASAYGRTNEKLFF
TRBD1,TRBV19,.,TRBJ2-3,TGTGCCAGTAGGACCCGAGACAGGGGAAGCACAGATACGCAGTATTTT,CASRTRDRGSTDTQYF
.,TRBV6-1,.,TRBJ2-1,TGTGCCAGCAGTGAACCGGGACAAGTAAACAATGAGCAGTTCTTC,CASSEPGQVNNEQFF
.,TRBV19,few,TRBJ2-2,TGTGCCAGTAGTGTTGCCCTACGGGCAGGGCCGGACGGGGAGCTGTTTTTT,CASSVALRAGPDGELFF
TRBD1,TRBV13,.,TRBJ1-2,TGTGCCAGCAGCTTAAGGACAGGGTGGGGCTACACCTTC,CASSLRTGWGYTF
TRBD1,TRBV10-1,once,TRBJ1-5,TGCGCCATCCCAGGGGGCGTGGGTCAGCCCCAGCATTTT,CAIPGGVGQPQHF
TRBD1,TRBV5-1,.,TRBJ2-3,TGCGCCAGCAGCTACGAGGGACAGAGAAGGGATACGCAGTATTTT,CASSYEGQRRDTQYF
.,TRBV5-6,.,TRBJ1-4,TGTGCCAGCTCCGGAGGCAATGAAAAACTGTTTTTT,CASSGGNEKLFF
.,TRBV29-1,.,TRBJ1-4,TGCAGCGCGCGGACAGCCCTGAATGAAAAACTGTTTTTT,CSARTALNEKLFF
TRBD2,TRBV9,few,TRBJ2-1,TGTGCCAGCAGCCCCGAAGAGACTAGCGGGGGGTACTACAATGAGCAGTTCTTC,CASSPEETSGGYYNEQFF
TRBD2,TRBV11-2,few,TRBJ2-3,TGTGCCAGCAGCCGACTTCCTAGCGGGGGGGCCGGGGATACGCAGTATTTT,CASSRLPSGGAGDTQYF
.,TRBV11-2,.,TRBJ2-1,TGTGCCAGTCGAAGGGGGGGGGAGGATGAGCAGTTCTTC,CASRRGGEDEQFF
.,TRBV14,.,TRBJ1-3,TGTGCCAGCAGCCCCTACGCGTCAGGGTCCAACACCATATATTTT,CASSPYASGSNTIYF
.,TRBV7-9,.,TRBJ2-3,TGTGCCAGCAGCTTATTGACGGCAGGGCGAGATACGCAGTATTTT,CASSLLTAGRDTQYF
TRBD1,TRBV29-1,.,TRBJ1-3,TGCAGCGTCCCGGACAGGGGAGATACTGGAAACACCATATATTTT,CSVPDRGDTGNTIYF
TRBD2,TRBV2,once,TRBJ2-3,TGTGCCAGCAGCGAAGCGGGGGGGCGTGCAGATACGCAGTATTTT,CASSEAGGRADTQYF
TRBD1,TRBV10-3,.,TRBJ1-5,TGTGCCATCAGTGAGGACAGGGGGCAGCCCCAGCATTTT,CAISEDRGQPQHF
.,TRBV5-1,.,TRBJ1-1,TGCGCCAGCAGGGCTGAGGCAGAAAATATAATGAACACTGAAGCTTTCTTT,CASRAEAENIMNTEAFF
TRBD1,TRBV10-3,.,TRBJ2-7,TGTGCCATCAGTGAATCACGGGACAGCGTTCAGTACTTC,CAISESRDSVQYF
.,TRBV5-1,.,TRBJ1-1,TGCGCCAGCAGCTCGGGAGGGGGGACTGAAGCTTTCTTT,CASSSGGGTEAFF
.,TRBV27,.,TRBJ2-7,TGTGCCAGCAGGCCAGCTAGGAGCTCCTACGAGCAGTACTTC,CASRPARSSYEQYF
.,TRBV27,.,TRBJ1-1,TGTGCCAGCAGGGAGGTGGGAGGGACTGAAGCTTTCTTT,CASREVGGTEAFF
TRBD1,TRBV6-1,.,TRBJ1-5,TGTGCCAGCAGTGTAGGGGACAGGGGGGGTCGTGGTCAGCCCCAGCATTTT,CASSVGDRGGRGQPQHF
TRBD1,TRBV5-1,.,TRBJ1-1,TGCGCCAGCAGCAGCCGGCAGGTAACAGGGGACACTGAAGCTTTTTTT,CASSSRQVTGDTEAFF
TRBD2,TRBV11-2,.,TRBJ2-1,TGTGCCAGCAGCTTGGGCTTCGGGGGGGGCAATGAGCAGTTCTTC,CASSLGFGGGNEQFF
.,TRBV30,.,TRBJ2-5,TGTGCCTGGAGTTCATCCGGGTTAGAGACCCAGTACTTC,CAWSSSGLETQYF
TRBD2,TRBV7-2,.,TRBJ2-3,TGTGCCAGCAGCCTTGTAGCGGGAGGCACAGATACGCAGTATTTT,CASSLVAGGTDTQYF
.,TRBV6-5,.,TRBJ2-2,TGTGCCAGCCAAACTTCATGGGAGCTGTTTTTT,CASQTSWELFF
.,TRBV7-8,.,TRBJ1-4,TGTGCCAGCAGCCCTAGGGGAGGGAGGTCGGAAAAACTGTTTTTT,CASSPRGGRSEKLFF
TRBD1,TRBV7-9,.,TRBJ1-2,TGTGCCAGCAGCTTAGTCGGCAGGGGGACTTGGGGCTACACCTTC,CASSLVGRGTWGYTF
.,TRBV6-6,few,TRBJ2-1,TGTGCCAGCAGCCCTAGCGACAATGAGCAGTTCTTC,CASSPSDNEQFF
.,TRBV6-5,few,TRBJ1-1,TGTGCCAGCAGTTACTCGAACAGTGGGACAGAAGCTTTCTTT,CASSYSNSGTEAFF
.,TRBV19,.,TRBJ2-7,TGTGCCAGTAGTACCCGATCAGGGGTCGAGCAGTACTTC,CASSTRSGVEQYF
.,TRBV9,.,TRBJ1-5,TGTGCCAGCAGCGTAGGATGGGGGCTTGGGCAGCCCCAGCATTTT,CASSVGWGLGQPQHF
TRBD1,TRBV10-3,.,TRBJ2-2,TGTGCCATCAAAGGGGGCCCGAACACCGGGGAGCTGTTTTTT,CAIKGGPNTGELFF
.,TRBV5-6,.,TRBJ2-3,TGTGCCAGCAGCTTGGCCGTGGGGAGTGCTAGCACAGATACGCAGTATTTT,CASSLAVGSASTDTQYF